This entry lists 14 T cell receptor beta chains sequenced from one sample in a study of blood T cell repertoires in COVID-19. The method was immunoSEQ multiplex PCR; TCRdb's version includes in-frame clones alone and lacks a portion of them. The sample records 200,000 to 250,000 clones, 70% to 85% being singletons. Sample: peripheral blood. Receptor source: an elderly woman with COVID-19, enrolled during active disease.

This rearrangement joins TRBV5-1 to TRBJ1-4; 7 bases align to TRBD1. The CDR3 extends over 15 amino acids. Unmatched junction bases numbered 3, after V lost 4 bases and J lost 0 bases. Germline CDR1 SGHRS, CDR2 YFSETQ. The CDR3 DNA reads TGCGCCAGCAGCACCGGGACAGCAACTAATGAAAAACTGTTTTTT. This gives the protein CASSTGTATNEKLFF.

V gene TRBV9 combines with J gene TRBJ2-2; possibly TRBD1 for D (6 bases). Germline lookup yields CDR1 SGDLS and CDR2 YYNGEE. V was cut by 3 bases and J by 0 bases, with 9 bases left in between. The CDR3 extends over 15 amino acids. The CDR3 spells CASSDRAANTGELFF. In DNA, the CDR3 is TGTGCCAGCAGCGACAGGGCAGCGAACACCGGGGAGCTGTTTTTT.

The chain joins TRBV3-1 (or the pseudogene TRBV3-2) to TRBJ2-3; tentative D call: TRBD2 (5 bases). The CDR3 runs to 14 residues. Germline V lookup: CDR1 LGHDT, CDR2 YNNKEL (reference sequence). The germline V and J ends were trimmed by 6 bases and 1 base, with 11 bases remaining between them. The CDR3 region is CASRKGVRTDTQYF. Here the CDR3 DNA reads TGTGCCAGCAGGAAGGGAGTTCGCACAGATACGCAGTATTTT.

This sequence joins TRBV6-5 and TRBJ1-2; D is ambiguous. Germline values: CDR1 MNHEY, CDR2 SVGAGI. V was cut by 6 bases and J by 4 bases, with 12 bases left in between. This CDR3 is built from 13 residues. CDR3 residues: CASRHRRVYGYTF. The CDR3 DNA follows: TGTGCCAGCAGACACCGGAGAGTCTATGGCTACACCTTC.

The chain uses TRBV5-4 and TRBJ2-2, with a weak D call TRBD2 (6 bases). CDR1 is SGHNT, CDR2 YYREEE, per germline (reference sequence). V lost 8 bases and J lost 3, with 17 bases in between. CDR3 length: 15 amino acids. The CDR3 region has the DNA TGTGCCAGTGCCTCGGGACTCCGCGACACCGGGGAGCTGTTTTTT. Its translation is CASASGLRDTGELFF.

The chain has TRBV18 and TRBJ2-5; possibly TRBD1 for D (5 bases). The CDR3 totals 13 residues. Per germline, CDR1 KGHSH and CDR2 LQKENI. With 5 bases removed from V and 2 bases from J, the gap between germline ends came to 9 bases. Written as DNA, the CDR3 is TGTGCCAGCTCATCAAGGGGACAAGAGACCCAGTACTTC. Translated, it gives CASSSRGQETQYF.

The CDR3 reads CASSWGQKGNIQYF. For the CDR3, the DNA is TGTGCCAGCAGCTGGGGGCAGAAGGGTAACATTCAGTACTTC. This chain uses TRBV5-4 with TRBJ2-4, with D possibly TRBD1 on 6 matching bases. The CDR3 extends over 14 amino acids. CDR1 and CDR2 (germline): SGHNT, YYREEE (reference sequence). Deletions cut 3 bases from V and 7 bases from J, with 14 bases between.

The J gene is TRBJ1-5, the V gene TRBV4-2; 7 bases match TRBD1. Trimming at V came to 4 bases and at J to 6 bases, leaving 0 bases not matched to a gene. This CDR3 region has 12 residues. CDR1 is LGHNA and CDR2 is YNFKEQ in the germline V gene. The CDR3 DNA reads as TGTGCCAGCAGCCGACAGGGTCAGCCCCAGCATTTT. It translates to CASSRQGQPQHF.

The chain uses TRBV18 and TRBJ2-3; possibly TRBD2 for D (5 bases). V shed 3 bases and J shed 5 bases, with 15 bases lying between them. CDR3 length: 15 amino acids. Germline V lookup: CDR1 KGHSH, CDR2 LQKENI. The CDR3 here is CASSPPALAGDTQYF. CDR3 coding DNA: TGTGCCAGCTCACCGCCGGCCCTAGCTGGAGATACGCAGTATTTT. The full variable domain, rest sourced from reference TRBV18 and TRBJ2-3, is NAGVMQNPRHLVRRRGQEARLRCSPMKGHSHVYWYRQLPEEGLKFMVYLQKENIIDESGMPKERFSAEFPKEGPSILRIQQVVRGDSAAYFCASSPPALAGDTQYFGPGTRLTVL.

The J gene is TRBJ2-6, the V gene TRBV29-1; possible D gene TRBD2, 5 bases. Germline V gene lookup returns CDR1 SQVTM and CDR2 ANQGSEA. This CDR3 region has 13 residues. Trimming removed 6 bases at V and 2 bases at J, with 8 bases between. CDR3: CSVDGAGANVLTF. The DNA for the CDR3 is TGCAGCGTCGACGGGGCTGGGGCCAACGTCCTGACTTTC.

The CDR3 DNA reads TGTGCCAGCAGGCTGGGACTCGGGGAGACCCAGTACTTC. This translates into CASRLGLGETQYF. The rearrangement links TRBV7-9 to TRBJ2-5; D might be TRBD2 (6 bases). This CDR3 has 13 residues. The germline V gene encodes CDR1 SEHNR and CDR2 FQNEAQ (reference sequence). The V end lost 6 bases, the J end lost 5 bases, and 13 bases lay between the germline ends.

The chain recombines TRBV19 with TRBJ2-5, with TRBD2 as a possible D gene (6 bases). The germline V and J ends were trimmed by 8 bases and 1 base, with 17 bases remaining between them. Germline V gene lookup returns CDR1 LNHDA and CDR2 SQIVND (reference sequence). The CDR3 is made up of 15 amino acids. The CDR3 protein is CASFSRGRTQETQYF. The CDR3, as DNA: TGTGCCAGTTTCTCGCGAGGGAGGACCCAAGAGACCCAGTACTTC.

The chain has TRBV15 and TRBJ2-5, with D tentatively TRBD2 (5 bases). CDR3 length: 13 residues. Trimming cost V 0 bases and J 5 bases, with 7 bases left between them. Germline CDR1 reads LNHNV; CDR2 reads YYDKDF (reference sequence). The CDR3 DNA is TGTGCCACCAGCAGAGAACCGGGGGAGACCCAGTACTTC. Translating gives CATSREPGETQYF.

The chain uses TRBV28 and TRBJ2-6; D might be TRBD1 (6 bases). V lost 2 bases to trimming and J lost 3 bases, with 14 bases between them. This CDR3 is built from 17 residues. The V gene's germline CDR1 is MDHEN and CDR2 SYDVKM. The CDR3 loop is CASSLVQGSSGANVLTF. The CDR3 nucleotides read TGTGCCAGCAGTTTAGTCCAGGGGTCCAGTGGGGCCAACGTCCTGACTTTC.